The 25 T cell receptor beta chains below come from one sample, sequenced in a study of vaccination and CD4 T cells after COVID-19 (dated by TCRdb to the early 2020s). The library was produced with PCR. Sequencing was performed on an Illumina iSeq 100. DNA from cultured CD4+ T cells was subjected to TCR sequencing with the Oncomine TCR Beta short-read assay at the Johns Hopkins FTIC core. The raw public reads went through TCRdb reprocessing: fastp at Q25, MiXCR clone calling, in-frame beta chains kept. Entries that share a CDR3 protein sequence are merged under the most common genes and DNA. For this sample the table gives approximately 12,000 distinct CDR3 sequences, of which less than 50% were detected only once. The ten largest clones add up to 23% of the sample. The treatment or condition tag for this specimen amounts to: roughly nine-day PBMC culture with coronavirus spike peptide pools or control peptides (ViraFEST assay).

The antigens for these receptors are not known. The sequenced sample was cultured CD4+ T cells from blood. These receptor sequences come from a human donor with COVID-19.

The CDR3, as DNA: TGTGCCAGCAGGCTACGGAGTACAGATACGCAGTATTTT. Translation: CASRLRSTDTQYF. The gene calls are TRBV5-4 and TRBJ2-3; D call uncertain. This CDR3 region has 13 residues. V gave up 5 bases and J gave up 3 bases, with 10 bases separating them. Germline CDR1 and CDR2: SGHNT and YYREEE (reference sequence).

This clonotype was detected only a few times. The CDR3 reads CASSIGSGRGSYEQYF. The CDR3, as DNA: TGTGCCAGTAGTATAGGGTCCGGCAGGGGCTCCTACGAGCAGTACTTC. The chain has TRBV19 and TRBJ2-7; maybe TRBD1 (6 bases). Trimming cost V 1 base and J 0 bases, with 13 bases left between them. Germline CDR1 is LNHDA and CDR2 is SQIVND (reference sequence). The CDR3 contains 16 residues.

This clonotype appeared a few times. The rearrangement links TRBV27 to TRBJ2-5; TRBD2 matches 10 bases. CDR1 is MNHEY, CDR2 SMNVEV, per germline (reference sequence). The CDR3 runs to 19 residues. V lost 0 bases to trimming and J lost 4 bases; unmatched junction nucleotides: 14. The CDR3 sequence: CASSLSPLAGAGGRETQYF. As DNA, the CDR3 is TGTGCCAGCAGTTTATCCCCGCTAGCGGGGGCCGGGGGGAGAGAGACCCAGTACTTC.

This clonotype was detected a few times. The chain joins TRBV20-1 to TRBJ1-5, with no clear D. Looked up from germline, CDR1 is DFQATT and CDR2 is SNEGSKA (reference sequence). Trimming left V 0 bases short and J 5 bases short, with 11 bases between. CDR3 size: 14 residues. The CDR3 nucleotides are TGCAGTGCTAGAGAGCACGGAATATATCAGCCCCAGCATTTT. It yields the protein CSAREHGIYQPQHF.

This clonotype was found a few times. The CDR3 reads CASSYYAGGLSTDTQYF. In DNA form, the CDR3 reads TGTGCCAGCAGTTACTATGCGGGGGGGCTTAGCACAGATACGCAGTATTTT. The V call is TRBV6-2 or TRBV6-3, the J call TRBJ2-3, with TRBD2 matching 9 bases. J lost 0 bases, V lost 1 base, and 5 bases had no gene match. There are 17 residues in the CDR3. Germline CDR1 and CDR2: MNHEY and SVGEGT.

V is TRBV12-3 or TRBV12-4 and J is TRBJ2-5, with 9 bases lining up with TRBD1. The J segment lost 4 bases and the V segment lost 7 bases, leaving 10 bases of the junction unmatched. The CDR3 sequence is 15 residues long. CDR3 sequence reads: CASTIHPGQGETQYF. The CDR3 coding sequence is TGTGCCAGCACCATTCACCCGGGACAGGGAGAGACCCAGTACTTC.

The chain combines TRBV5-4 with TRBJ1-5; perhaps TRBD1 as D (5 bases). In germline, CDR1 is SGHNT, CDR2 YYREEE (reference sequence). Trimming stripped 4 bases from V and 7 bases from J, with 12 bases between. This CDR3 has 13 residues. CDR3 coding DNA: TGTGCCAGCAGCCATCAGGGCCGACAGCCCCAGCATTTT. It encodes CASSHQGRQPQHF. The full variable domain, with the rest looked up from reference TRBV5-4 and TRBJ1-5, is ETGVTQSPTHLIKTRGQQVTLRCSSQSGHNTVSWYQQALGQGPQFIFQYYREEENGRGNFPPRFSGLQFPNYSSELNVNALELDDSALYLCASSHQGRQPQHFGDGTRLSIL.

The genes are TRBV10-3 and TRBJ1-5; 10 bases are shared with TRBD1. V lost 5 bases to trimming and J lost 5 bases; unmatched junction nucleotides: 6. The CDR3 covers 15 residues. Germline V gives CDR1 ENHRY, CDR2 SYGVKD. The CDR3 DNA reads TGTGCCATCAGTTTCGGACAGGGGGTTGATCAGCCCCAGCATTTT. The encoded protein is CAISFGQGVDQPQHF.

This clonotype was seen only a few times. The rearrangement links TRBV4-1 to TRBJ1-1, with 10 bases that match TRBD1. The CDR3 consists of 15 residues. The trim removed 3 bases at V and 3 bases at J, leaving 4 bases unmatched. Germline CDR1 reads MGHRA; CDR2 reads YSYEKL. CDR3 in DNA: TGCGCCAGCAGCCAGAGGACAGGGGGGGACACTGAAGCTTTCTTT. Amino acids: CASSQRTGGDTEAFF.

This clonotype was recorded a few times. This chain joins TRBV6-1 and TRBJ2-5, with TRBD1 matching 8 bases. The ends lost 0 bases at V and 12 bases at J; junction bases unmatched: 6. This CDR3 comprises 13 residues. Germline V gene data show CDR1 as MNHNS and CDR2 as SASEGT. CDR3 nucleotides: TGTGCCAGCAGTGAAGCGCCCTCGGACAGGGAGTACTTC. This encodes CASSEAPSDREYF.

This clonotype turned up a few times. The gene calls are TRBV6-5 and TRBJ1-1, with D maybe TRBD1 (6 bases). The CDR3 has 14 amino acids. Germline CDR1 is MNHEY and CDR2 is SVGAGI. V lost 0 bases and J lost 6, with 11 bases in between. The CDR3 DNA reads TGTGCCAGCAGTTACTCGCAGGGGCCCGCTGAAGCTTTCTTT. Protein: CASSYSQGPAEAFF.

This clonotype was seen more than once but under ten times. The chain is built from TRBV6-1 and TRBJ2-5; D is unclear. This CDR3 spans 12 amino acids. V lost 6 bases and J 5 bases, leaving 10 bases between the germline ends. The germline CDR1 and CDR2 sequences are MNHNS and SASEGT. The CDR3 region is CASRLVFETQYF. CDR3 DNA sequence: TGTGCCAGCAGGCTAGTTTTTGAGACCCAGTACTTC.

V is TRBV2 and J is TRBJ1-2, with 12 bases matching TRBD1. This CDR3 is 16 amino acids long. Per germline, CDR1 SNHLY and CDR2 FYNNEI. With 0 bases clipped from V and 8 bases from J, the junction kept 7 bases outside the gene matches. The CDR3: CASSEAGQGARKGYTF. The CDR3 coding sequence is TGTGCCAGCAGTGAAGCGGGACAGGGGGCTAGGAAGGGCTACACCTTC.

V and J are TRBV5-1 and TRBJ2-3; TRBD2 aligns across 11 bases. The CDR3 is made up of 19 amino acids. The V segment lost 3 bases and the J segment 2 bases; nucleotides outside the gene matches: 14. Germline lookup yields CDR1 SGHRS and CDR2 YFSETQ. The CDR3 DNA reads TGCGCCAGCAGCTCGACTGCCTTTCTGACTAGCGGGGACACAGATACGCAGTATTTT. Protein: CASSSTAFLTSGDTDTQYF.

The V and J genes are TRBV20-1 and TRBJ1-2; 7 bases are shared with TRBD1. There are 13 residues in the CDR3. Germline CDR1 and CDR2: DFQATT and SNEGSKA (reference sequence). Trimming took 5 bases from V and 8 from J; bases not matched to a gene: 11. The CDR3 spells CSASTGQVGGYTF. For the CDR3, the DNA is TGCAGTGCTTCAACCGGACAGGTGGGAGGCTACACCTTC.

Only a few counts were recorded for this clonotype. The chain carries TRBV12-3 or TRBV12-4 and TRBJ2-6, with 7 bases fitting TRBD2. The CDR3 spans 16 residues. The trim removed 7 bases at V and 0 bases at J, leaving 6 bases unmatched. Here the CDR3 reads CASTSRLASGANVLTF. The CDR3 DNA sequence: TGTGCCAGCACCAGCAGACTAGCCTCTGGGGCCAACGTCCTGACTTTC.

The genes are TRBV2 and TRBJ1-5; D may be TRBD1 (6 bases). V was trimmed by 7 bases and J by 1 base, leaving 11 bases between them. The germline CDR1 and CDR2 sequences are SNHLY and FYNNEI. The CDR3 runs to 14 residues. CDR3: CASKGGGSNQPQHF. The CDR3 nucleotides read TGTGCCAGCAAGGGGGGAGGCAGCAATCAGCCCCAGCATTTT.

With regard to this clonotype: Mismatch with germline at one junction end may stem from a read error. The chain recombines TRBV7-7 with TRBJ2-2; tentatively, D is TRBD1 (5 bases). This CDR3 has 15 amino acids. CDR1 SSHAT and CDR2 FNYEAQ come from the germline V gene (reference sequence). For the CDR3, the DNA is TGTGCTAGCAGCTTAGGATCTGGGGCGGCCGGGGAGCTGTTTTTT. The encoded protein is CASSLGSGAAGELFF.

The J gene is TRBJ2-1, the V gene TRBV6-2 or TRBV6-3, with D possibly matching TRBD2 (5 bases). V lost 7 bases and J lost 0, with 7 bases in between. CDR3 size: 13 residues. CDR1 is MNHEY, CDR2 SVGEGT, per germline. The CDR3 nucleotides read TGTGCCAGCAAGCGGAGCTCCTACAATGAGCAGTTCTTC. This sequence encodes CASKRSSYNEQFF.

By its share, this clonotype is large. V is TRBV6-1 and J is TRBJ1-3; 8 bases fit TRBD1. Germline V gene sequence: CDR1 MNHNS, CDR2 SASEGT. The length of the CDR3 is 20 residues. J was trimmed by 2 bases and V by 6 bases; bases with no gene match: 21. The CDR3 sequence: CASSQRTGPALGATGNTIYF. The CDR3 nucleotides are TGTGCCAGCAGCCAGAGGACAGGGCCCGCTTTGGGGGCAACTGGAAACACCATATATTTT.

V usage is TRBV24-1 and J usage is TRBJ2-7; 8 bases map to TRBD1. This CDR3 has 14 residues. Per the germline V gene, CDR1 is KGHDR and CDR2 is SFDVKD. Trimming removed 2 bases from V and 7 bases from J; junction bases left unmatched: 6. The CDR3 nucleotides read TGTGCCACCAGTGATTCCGGGACAGGCTTTGAGCAGTACTTC. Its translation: CATSDSGTGFEQYF.

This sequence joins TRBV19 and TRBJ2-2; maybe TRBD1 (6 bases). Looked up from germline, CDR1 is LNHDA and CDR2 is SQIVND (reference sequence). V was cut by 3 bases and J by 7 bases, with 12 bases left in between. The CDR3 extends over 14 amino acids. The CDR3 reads CASSIQGIDGELFF. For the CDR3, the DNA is TGTGCCAGTAGTATTCAGGGGATAGACGGGGAGCTGTTTTTT.

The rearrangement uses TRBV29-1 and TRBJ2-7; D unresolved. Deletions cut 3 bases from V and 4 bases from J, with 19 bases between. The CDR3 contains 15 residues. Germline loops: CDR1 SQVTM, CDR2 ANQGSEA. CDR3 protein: CSVETDGNNFYEQYF. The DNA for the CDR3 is TGCAGCGTTGAGACTGACGGAAACAATTTTTACGAGCAGTACTTC.

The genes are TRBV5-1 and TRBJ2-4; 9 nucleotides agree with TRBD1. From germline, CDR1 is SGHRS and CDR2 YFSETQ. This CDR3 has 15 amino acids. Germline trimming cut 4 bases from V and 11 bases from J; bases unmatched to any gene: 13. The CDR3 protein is CASSAAGTGFTVQYF. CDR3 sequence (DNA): TGCGCCAGCAGCGCGGCCGGGACAGGGTTTACCGTTCAGTACTTC.

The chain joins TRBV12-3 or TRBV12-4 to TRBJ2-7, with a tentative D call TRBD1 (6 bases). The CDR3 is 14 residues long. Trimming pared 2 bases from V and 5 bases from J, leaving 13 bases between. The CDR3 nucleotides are TGTGCCAGCAGTTTAAGCAGGGGCCTCGACGAGCAGTACTTC. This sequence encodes CASSLSRGLDEQYF.